The 16 T cell receptor beta chains below all came from one sample that was sequenced in a study of tumor and adjacent non-tumor tissue in lung cancer (dated by TCRdb to the late 2010s). Bulk unsorted tissue served as the source for RNA extraction, and RNA quality was assessed using a NanoDrop ND-1000 and an Agilent 2100. The normal lung samples consisted of distant non-tumor tissue collected more than 3 cm from the tumor edge. Library preparation used multiplex PCR. TCRdb records Illumina HiSeq 2500 as the sequencer. TCRbeta libraries were constructed through three rounds of nested PCR with primers (Table S4) according to protocols modified from ARM-PCR. Using fastp at Q25 and MiXCR, TCRdb reprocessed the public reads and kept productive beta chains. When rows share a CDR3 protein, they turn into one entry using the most common DNA and genes. The sample records 40,000 or so distinct CDR3 sequences, approximately 61% of which are singletons. The ten largest make up about 50% of the sample.

The sequenced sample was distant non-tumor lung tissue. Receptors were obtained from a man in his forties or fifties with non-small cell lung cancer.

V is TRBV28 and J is TRBJ2-7; D perhaps matches TRBD2 (7 bases). Deletions cut 6 bases from V and 0 bases from J, with 12 bases between. Germline-derived CDR1 and CDR2 are MDHEN and SYDVKM. This CDR3 is 14 amino acids long. CDR3 sequence: CASRGGGSSYEQYF. CDR3 in DNA: TGTGCCAGCAGGGGGGGGGGCAGCTCCTACGAGCAGTACTTC. Supplemented by reference TRBV28 and TRBJ2-7, the full variable domain reads DVKVTQSSRYLVKRTGEKVFLECVQDMDHENMFWYRQDPGLGLRLIYFSYDVKMKEKGDIPEGYSVSREKKERFSLILESASTNQTSMYLCASRGGGSSYEQYFGPGTRLTVT.

For this clonotype: A junction end diverges from the germline sequence, so it may reflect a read error. The J gene is TRBJ1-2, the V gene TRBV7-8; 7 bases are a match to TRBD1. Germline-derived CDR1 and CDR2 are SGHVS and FQNEAQ. This CDR3 has 13 amino acids. The CDR3: CASSSGTAGGYTF. The CDR3 nucleotides are TGTGCAAGCAGCTCCGGGACAGCCGGCGGCTACACCTTC. The complete variable domain, with remaining parts taken from reference TRBV7-8 and TRBJ1-2, reads GAGVSQSPRYKVAKRGQDVALRCDPISGHVSLFWYQQALGQGPEFLTYFQNEAQLDKSGLPSDRFFAERPEGSVSTLKIQRTQQEDSAVYLCASSSGTAGGYTFGSGTRLTVV.

The chain has TRBV11-2 and TRBJ2-3, with D hard to call. Deletions cut 5 bases from V and 3 bases from J, with 6 bases between. This CDR3 has 12 residues. Germline assignment: CDR1 SGHAT and CDR2 FQNNGV. CDR3 region: CASSLSTDTQYF. The CDR3 DNA follows: TGTGCCAGCAGCCTAAGTACAGATACGCAGTATTTT.

Note on this clonotype: This may be a read error, as it is one base from a much larger clone. This rearrangement joins TRBV6-5 to TRBJ2-7; 10 bases map to TRBD2. The CDR3 runs 15 residues. Germline loops: CDR1 MNHEY, CDR2 SVGAGI. CDR3 nucleotide sequence: TGTACCAGCAGTTACAAGCGGGAGGGCTCCTACGAGCAGTACTTC. As protein: CTSSYKREGSYEQYF.

Turning to this clonotype: This may be a read error: a much more frequent sequence differs by one nucleotide. This chain links TRBV29-1 with TRBJ1-2; D is undetermined. The CDR3 is 12 residues long. Trimming took off 4 bases at V and 11 bases at J, with 17 bases between the two ends. Per the germline V gene, CDR1 is SQVTM and CDR2 is ANQGSEA. The CDR3 is CSVGIHGSGYTF. For the CDR3, the DNA is TGCAGCGTTGGGATACATGGGTCGGGTTACACCTTC.

Worth noting for this clonotype: A clone one base away is much larger, so this may be a read error. The chain links TRBV12-3 or TRBV12-4 to TRBJ2-1, with D perhaps matching TRBD2 (6 bases). The CDR3 totals 14 residues. The CDR3 protein is CAGSFGSGYNEQFF. CDR3 bases: TGTGCCGGCAGTTTTGGTAGCGGATACAATGAGCAGTTCTTC.

Details on this clonotype: A read error may account for a junction end that differs from germline. The chain combines TRBV5-4 with TRBJ1-1; D remains ambiguous. CDR1 is SGHNT and CDR2 is YYREEE in the germline V gene (reference sequence). This CDR3 contains 13 residues. CDR3 sequence (DNA): TGTGCCAACAGCCCGGACCAGAACACTGAAGCTTTATTT. Amino acid sequence: CANSPDQNTEALF.

CDR3 sequence: CASSLIDRADTQYF. As DNA, the CDR3 is TGCGCCAGCAGCTTGATCGACAGGGCTGATACGCAGTATTTT. The V and J genes are TRBV5-1 and TRBJ2-3, with 7 positions matching TRBD1. Germline V gives CDR1 SGHRS, CDR2 YFSETQ. CDR3 size: 14 residues. V shed 1 base and J 6 bases; nucleotides not matched to a gene: 5.

Concerning this clonotype: The germline gene is not matched at one end of the junction; a read error may be the cause. CDR3 nucleotide sequence: TGTTCCAGCAGCTCTGAACAGGGGACCTACAATGGGCAGTTCTTC. Its translation: CSSSSEQGTYNGQFF. The chain recombines TRBV11-3 with TRBJ2-1, with 7 bases aligning to TRBD1. Germline V gene lookup returns CDR1 SGHNT and CDR2 YENEEA. CDR3 length equals 15 residues.

This clonotype was observed many times. The chain joins TRBV12-3 or TRBV12-4 to TRBJ2-7, with D tentatively TRBD2 (6 bases). The CDR3 contains 14 residues. Between the trimmed V and J ends, which lost 5 bases and 1 base, there was a span of 12 bases. For the CDR3, the DNA is TGTGCCAGCAGTCCGGGACTTGAATCCTACGAGCAGTACTTC. Translated, it gives CASSPGLESYEQYF.

About this clonotype itself: A much larger clone lies one base from this, so it may be a read error. The chain couples TRBV5-1 to TRBJ1-1; no firm D call. From germline, CDR1 is SGHRS and CDR2 YFSETQ. The CDR3 length is 14 residues. The CDR3 DNA is TGCGCCAGCAGCCCTACCGACGGAAGGACTGAAACTTTCTTT. It yields the protein CASSPTDGRTETFF.

This clonotype was found a few times. J is TRBJ2-1 and V is TRBV7-9; 7 bases map to TRBD1. CDR1 is SEHNR and CDR2 is FQNEAQ in the germline V gene (reference sequence). CDR3 size: 14 residues. J gave up 4 bases and V 5 bases, and 5 bases lay outside the gene matches. The DNA for the CDR3 is TGTGCCAGCAGCACCGGACAGGAGTACAATGAGCAGTTCTTC. Its translation is CASSTGQEYNEQFF.

This clonotype occurred many times. V and J are TRBV14 and TRBJ2-1; D gene uncertain. CDR1 and CDR2 (germline): SGHDN, FVKESK. V was pared by 3 bases and J by 5 bases, with 2 bases between. This CDR3 spans 11 amino acids. CDR3 DNA: TGTGCCAGCAGCCAGAACAATGAGCAGTTCTTC. Translated, it gives CASSQNNEQFF.

Notes on this clonotype: A much larger clone sits a single nucleotide away, making a read error possible. The chain is built from TRBV5-1 and TRBJ2-3; 12 nucleotides line up with TRBD1. CDR1 and CDR2 from the germline V gene are SGHRS and YFSETQ. The CDR3 runs 15 residues. The CDR3 DNA reads as TGCGCCAGCTGCTTGGGACAGGGGGCGAAAGATACGCAGTATTTT. It is translated as CASCLGQGAKDTQYF. Using reference TRBV5-1 and TRBJ2-3 for the parts outside the CDR3, the full variable domain is KAGVTQTPRYLIKTRGQQVTLSCSPISGHRSVSWYQQTPGQGLQFLFEYFSETQRNKGNFPGRFSGRQFSNSRSEMNVSTLELGDSALYLCASCLGQGAKDTQYFGPGTRLTVL.

This clonotype was seen repeatedly, ten times or more. The V and J genes are TRBV5-1 and TRBJ2-5; TRBD1 aligns across 7 bases. Per the germline V gene, CDR1 is SGHRS and CDR2 is YFSETQ. The CDR3 length is 14 residues. V lost 3 bases, J lost 0 bases, and 2 bases stayed unmatched. CDR3 nucleotides: TGCGCCAGCAGCTGGCAGGGGGACCAAGAGACCCAGTACTTC. Its translation: CASSWQGDQETQYF.

On this clonotype: One end of the junction fails to match germline, which may point to a read error. Written as DNA, the CDR3 is TGCACCAGCAGCTCCCAGGGCTATACAGATACGCGGTATTTT. Encoded protein: CTSSSQGYTDTRYF. The chain combines TRBV4-1 with TRBJ2-3; perhaps TRBD1 as D (5 bases). CDR1 MGHRA and CDR2 YSYEKL come from the germline V gene. The CDR3 has 14 residues.